The entry below gives a single TCR beta chain sequence along with its context. This entry is derived from a study of cytomegalovirus exposure and HLA in healthy donors. The wider study: Among the roughly 370 genotyped donors, 70% to 90% were placed in the Caucasian-associated ancestry cluster.

Germline V gives CDR1 MNHNY, CDR2 SVGAGI (reference sequence). This CDR3 has 15 amino acids. V lost 7 bases and J lost 7; bases outside the gene matches: 13. The primer mix had 60 Vbeta and 13 Jbeta primers. Using immunoSEQ multiplex PCR, the repertoire was profiled, and TCRdb retains in-frame clones only, with some absent. The repertoire holds about 160,000 clones, approximately 70% seen once, with over 6% in the top ten. This chain links TRBV6-6 with TRBJ1-2, with 9 bases aligning to TRBD1. The source material was PBMCs. The receptor was isolated from a man aged 35 to 55 in good health and CMV-seropositive. The CDR3 bases are TGTGCCAGCAAGGGAACAGGGGGCGCCGGGGGTGGCTACACCTTC. Protein: CASKGTGGAGGGYTF.